Listed below are T cell receptor beta chains from one sample, sequenced in a study of cytomegalovirus exposure and HLA in healthy donors. TCRdb's copy holds only in-frame clones and misses some; the assay was immunoSEQ multiplex PCR. Among 150,000 to 200,000 clones listed, approximately 80% were seen once. Sequenced material: PBMCs. The receptors come from a man aged 25-45 years in good health and CMV-seropositive. The CDR3 runs from the conserved cysteine through the conserved F or W. D genes are given only for firm matches. Some rows mark clone size as missing; the rest say once, few, many or name a class of expanded clone.

j_gene,d_gene,v_gene,abundance,CDR3aa,CDR3nt
TRBJ1-1,NA,TRBV4-3,NA,CASSQGLAGPVTEAFF,TGCGCCAGCAGCCAAGGGCTAGCGGGGCCGGTCACTGAAGCTTTCTTT
TRBJ1-1,TRBD1,TRBV9,NA,CASSQTGVNTEAFF,TGTGCCAGCAGCCAAACAGGGGTGAACACTGAAGCTTTCTTT
TRBJ2-2,TRBD2,TRBV7-9,NA,CASSLAGTSAAGELFF,TGTGCCAGCAGCTTAGCCGGGACTAGCGCAGCCGGGGAGCTGTTTTTT
TRBJ2-1,TRBD1,TRBV6-1,NA,CASRDRGLGWNEQFF,TGTGCCAGCAGGGACAGGGGGCTGGGGTGGAATGAGCAGTTCTTC
TRBJ1-1,NA,TRBV9,NA,CASSAGWDEAFF,TGTGCCAGCAGCGCGGGATGGGATGAAGCTTTCTTT
TRBJ2-7,TRBD1,TRBV27,NA,CASSHRQGTYEQYF,TGTGCCAGCAGCCATCGACAGGGAACTTACGAGCAGTACTTC
TRBJ2-7,TRBD1,TRBV27,once,CASSGQGQVYEQYF,TGTGCCAGCAGCGGTCAGGGACAGGTTTACGAGCAGTACTTC
TRBJ1-2,TRBD1,TRBV28,NA,CASSLSFPDRDEANYGYTF,TGTGCCAGCAGTTTAAGTTTCCCGGACAGGGATGAAGCTAACTATGGCTACACCTTC
TRBJ1-4,NA,TRBV4-3,NA,CASSQDPGSDEKLFF,TGCGCCAGCAGCCAAGATCCGGGGTCCGATGAAAAACTGTTTTTT
TRBJ2-1,TRBD2,TRBV5-4,once,CASSLSGGHYNEQFF,TGTGCCAGCAGCTTGAGCGGGGGGCACTACAATGAGCAGTTCTTC
TRBJ2-7,TRBD2,TRBV10-3,NA,CAISTGLAEREQYF,TGTGCCATCAGTACCGGACTAGCGGAGCGAGAGCAGTACTTC
TRBJ2-5,TRBD2,TRBV4-2,once,CASSPLGGRDSGETQYF,TGTGCCAGCAGCCCCCTGGGGGGGAGGGATAGCGGAGAGACCCAGTACTTC
TRBJ1-2,NA,TRBV2,NA,CASSNRQYGYTF,TGTGCCAGCAGTAACCGACAGTATGGCTACACCTTC
TRBJ2-2,NA,TRBV19,NA,CASSMWRDNTGELFF,TGTGCCAGTAGTATGTGGCGGGACAACACCGGGGAGCTGTTTTTT
TRBJ1-3,TRBD1,TRBV27,once,CASSPKGQSSLGNTIYF,TGTGCCAGCAGTCCCAAGGGACAGTCGTCGTTGGGAAACACCATATATTTT
TRBJ2-5,TRBD2,TRBV7-9,few,CSSTNPAGLAEETQYF,TGTTCCAGCACCAATCCTGCTGGACTAGCGGAAGAGACCCAGTACTTC
TRBJ2-3,NA,TRBV10-1,NA,CASSEELPDTQYF,TGCGCCAGCAGTGAGGAACTTCCAGATACGCAGTATTTT
TRBJ1-2,NA,TRBV18,NA,CASSPTGAPDYGYTF,TGTGCCAGCTCACCGACAGGAGCCCCCGACTATGGCTACACCTTC
TRBJ1-2,NA,TRBV14,NA,CASSQPGSNYGYTF,TGTGCCAGCAGCCAACCGGGATCTAACTATGGCTACACCTTC
TRBJ1-3,NA,TRBV7-8,NA,CASSLAQGDTIYF,TGTGCCAGCAGCTTAGCGCAGGGTGACACCATATATTTT
TRBJ1-1,TRBD1,TRBV5-1,NA,CASSSIRQGLNTEAFF,TGCGCCAGCAGCTCAATTCGACAGGGATTGAACACTGAAGCTTTCTTT
TRBJ1-3,NA,TRBV30,once,CARSTGFSGNTIYF,TGTGCCAGATCGACGGGTTTCTCAGGAAACACCATATATTTT
TRBJ2-7,TRBD2,TRBV4-1,NA,CASSQEIVIAGLYEQYF,TGCGCCAGCAGCCAAGAGATTGTGATAGCGGGCCTCTACGAGCAGTACTTC
TRBJ2-3,TRBD2,TRBV4-3,NA,CASSQDLRAGGTDTQYF,TGCGCCAGCAGCCAAGATCTCAGAGCGGGGGGCACAGATACGCAGTATTTT
TRBJ2-7,TRBD2,TRBV7-2,NA,CASSRLPRGSYEQYF,TGTGCCAGCAGCCGCCTTCCCCGCGGGAGCTACGAGCAGTACTTC
TRBJ1-4,NA,TRBV7-9,NA,CASRPDSSRNEKLFF,TGTGCCAGCAGACCAGACAGTTCTCGAAATGAAAAACTGTTTTTT
TRBJ2-2,TRBD2,TRBV30,NA,CAWSVTLAGVSGELFF,TGTGCCTGGAGTGTTACCCTAGCGGGAGTATCCGGGGAGCTGTTTTTT
TRBJ2-3,TRBD1,TRBV4-3,NA,CASSQGQGVSTDTQYF,TGCGCCAGCAGCCAAGGGCAGGGGGTGAGCACAGATACGCAGTATTTT
TRBJ2-7,NA,TRBV28,NA,CASSFLYRVYEQYF,TGTGCCAGCAGTTTCCTCTACAGGGTCTACGAGCAGTACTTC
TRBJ2-2,NA,TRBV7-2,few,CASSPPGGRNTGELFF,TGTGCCAGCAGCCCGCCGGGGGGCCGGAACACCGGGGAGCTGTTTTTT